The T cell receptor (beta chain) described here comes from a study of cytomegalovirus exposure and HLA in healthy donors. About this clone itself: Its antigen is currently unknown.

The PCR had 60 Vbeta and 13 Jbeta primers. TCRdb's table, derived via immunoSEQ multiplex PCR, lists solely in-frame clones and lacks some. This table holds some 180,000 clones, 78% found once. Findings and limits, study-wide: There were about 160 TCR beta chains listed as cytomegalovirus-associated. Most TCR sequences proved rare, with some public TCRs found in many donors.

The sample comprised PBMCs. The clonotype comes from a woman aged 30 to 39 in good health and CMV-seropositive.

CDR3 DNA sequence: TGTGCCAGCAGTTTAGGTGGGCAAATGCCCTACGAGCAGTACTTC. Its protein product is CASSLGGQMPYEQYF. The chain links TRBV28 to TRBJ2-7, with D unresolved. V was shortened by 2 bases and J by 2 bases, with 13 bases between the two germline ends. There are 15 residues in the CDR3. CDR1 and CDR2 (germline): MDHEN, SYDVKM.